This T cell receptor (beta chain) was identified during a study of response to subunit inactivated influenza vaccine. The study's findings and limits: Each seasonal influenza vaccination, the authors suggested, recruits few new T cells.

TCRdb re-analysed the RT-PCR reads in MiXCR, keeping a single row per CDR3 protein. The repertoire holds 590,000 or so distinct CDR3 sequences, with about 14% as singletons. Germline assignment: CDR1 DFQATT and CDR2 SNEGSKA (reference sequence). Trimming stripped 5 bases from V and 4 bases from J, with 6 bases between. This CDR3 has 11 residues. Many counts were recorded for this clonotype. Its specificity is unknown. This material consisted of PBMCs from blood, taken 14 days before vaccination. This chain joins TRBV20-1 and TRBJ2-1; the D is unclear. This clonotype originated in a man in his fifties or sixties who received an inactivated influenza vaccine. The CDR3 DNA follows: TGCAGTGCTCTCTTATACAATGAGCAGTTCTTC. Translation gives CSALLYNEQFF.